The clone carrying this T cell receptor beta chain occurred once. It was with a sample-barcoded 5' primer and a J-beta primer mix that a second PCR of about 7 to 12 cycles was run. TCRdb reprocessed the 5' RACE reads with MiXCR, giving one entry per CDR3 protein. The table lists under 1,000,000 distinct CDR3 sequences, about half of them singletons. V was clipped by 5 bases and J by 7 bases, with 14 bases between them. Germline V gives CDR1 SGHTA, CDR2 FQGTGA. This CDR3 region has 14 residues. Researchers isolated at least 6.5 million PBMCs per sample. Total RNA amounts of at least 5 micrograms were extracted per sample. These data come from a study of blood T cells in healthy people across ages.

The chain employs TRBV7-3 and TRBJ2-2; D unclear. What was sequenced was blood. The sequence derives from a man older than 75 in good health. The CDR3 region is CASSPALGGGELFF. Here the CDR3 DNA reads TGTGCCAGCAGCCCCGCCCTGGGCGGCGGGGAGCTGTTTTTT.